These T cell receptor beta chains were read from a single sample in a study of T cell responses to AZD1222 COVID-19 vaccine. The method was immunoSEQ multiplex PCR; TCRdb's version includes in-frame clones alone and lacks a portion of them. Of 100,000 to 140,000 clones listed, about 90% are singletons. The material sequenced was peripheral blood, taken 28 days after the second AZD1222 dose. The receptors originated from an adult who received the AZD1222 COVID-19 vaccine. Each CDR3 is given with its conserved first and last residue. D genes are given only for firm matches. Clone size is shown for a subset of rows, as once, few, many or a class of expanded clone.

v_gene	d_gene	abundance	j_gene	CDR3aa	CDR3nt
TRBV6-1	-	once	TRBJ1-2	CASSDVWARGFYGYTF	TGTGCCAGCAGTGACGTTTGGGCCCGGGGTTTCTATGGCTACACCTTC
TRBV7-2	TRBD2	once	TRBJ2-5	CASSAREGATQYF	TGTGCCAGCAGCGCCCGGGAGGGTGCGACCCAGTACTTC
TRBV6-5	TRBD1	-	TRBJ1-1	CASRIDRGRNTEAFF	TGTGCCAGCAGGATCGACAGGGGAAGGAACACTGAAGCTTTCTTT
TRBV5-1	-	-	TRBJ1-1	CASSLPSSGNTEAFF	TGCGCCAGCAGCTTGCCCTCCTCGGGGAACACTGAAGCTTTCTTT
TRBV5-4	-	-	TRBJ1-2	CASSLAFTGGYTF	TGTGCCAGCAGCTTGGCCTTCACGGGCGGCTACACCTTC
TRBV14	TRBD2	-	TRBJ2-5	CASSLAGSYQETQYF	TGTGCCAGCAGCCTAGCGGGGTCGTACCAAGAGACCCAGTACTTC
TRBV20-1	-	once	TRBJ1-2	CSASKARDTGYGYTF	TGCAGTGCTAGTAAGGCTCGGGACACCGGGTATGGCTACACCTTC
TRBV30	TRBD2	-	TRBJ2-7	CAWSVQASGEQYF	TGTGCCTGGAGTGTACAAGCTAGCGGTGAGCAGTACTTC
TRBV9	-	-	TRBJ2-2	CASSVEATGELFF	TGTGCCAGCAGCGTGGAGGCCACCGGGGAGCTGTTTTTT
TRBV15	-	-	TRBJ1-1	CATSRGGEMRTEAFF	TGTGCCACCAGCCGAGGGGGGGAAATGAGGACTGAAGCTTTCTTT
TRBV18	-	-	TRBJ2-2	CASSPEGANTGELFF	TGTGCCAGCTCACCAGAGGGTGCGAACACCGGGGAGCTGTTTTTT
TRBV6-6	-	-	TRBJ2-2	CASSYSETGELFF	TGTGCCAGCAGTTACTCGGAGACCGGGGAGCTGTTTTTT
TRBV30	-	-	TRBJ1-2	CAWSWGSRAGYTF	TGTGCCTGGAGTTGGGGTAGCAGGGCCGGCTACACCTTC
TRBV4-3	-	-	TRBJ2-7	CASSQEPYGSFYEQYF	TGCGCCAGCAGCCAAGAACCCTACGGGAGTTTTTACGAGCAGTACTTC
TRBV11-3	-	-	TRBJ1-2	CASSLVGGTDIYGYTF	TGTGCCAGCAGCTTAGTTGGCGGGACGGACATCTATGGCTACACCTTC
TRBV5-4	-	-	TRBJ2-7	CASSLRVGGYEQYF	TGTGCCAGCAGCTTGAGGGTAGGGGGCTACGAGCAGTACTTC
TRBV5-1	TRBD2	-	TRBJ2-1	CASSSGLALLYNEQFF	TGCGCCAGCAGCTCGGGACTAGCGCTACTCTACAATGAGCAGTTCTTC
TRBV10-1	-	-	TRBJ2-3	CASSLKVGGTQYF	TGCGCCAGCAGTTTGAAGGTGGGCGGCACGCAGTATTTT
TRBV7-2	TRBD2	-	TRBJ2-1	CASSLTTSGMGEQFF	TGTGCCAGCAGCTTAACAACTAGCGGGATGGGTGAGCAGTTCTTC
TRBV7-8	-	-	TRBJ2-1	CASSVTTSNEQFF	TGTGCCAGCAGCGTAACAACTAGCAACGAGCAGTTCTTC
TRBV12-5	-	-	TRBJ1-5	CASGWGTPSGNQPQHF	TGTGCTAGTGGTTGGGGGACGCCGAGCGGCAATCAGCCCCAGCATTTT
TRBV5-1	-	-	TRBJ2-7	CASSRGGEQYF	TGCGCCAGCAGCCGAGGTGGGGAGCAGTACTTC
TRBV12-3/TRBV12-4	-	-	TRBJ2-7	CASSSGPTQYF	TGTGCCAGCAGTTCAGGACCCACGCAGTACTTC
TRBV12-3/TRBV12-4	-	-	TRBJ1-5	CASRVYSNQPQHF	TGTGCCAGCAGGGTTTATAGCAATCAGCCCCAGCATTTT
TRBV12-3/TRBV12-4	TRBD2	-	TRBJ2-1	CASSTGGNEQFF	TGTGCCAGCTCGACGGGGGGCAATGAGCAGTTCTTC
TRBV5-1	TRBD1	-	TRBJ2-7	CASSMTGGPAMQYF	TGCGCCAGCAGCATGACAGGGGGCCCGGCTATGCAGTACTTC
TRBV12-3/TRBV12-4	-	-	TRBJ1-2	CASSRQSPYGYTF	TGTGCCAGCAGTCGACAGTCCCCCTATGGCTACACCTTC
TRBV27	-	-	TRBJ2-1	CASSLVASYNEQFF	TGTGCCAGCAGTTTGGTAGCCTCCTACAATGAGCAGTTCTTC
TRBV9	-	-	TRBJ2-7	CASSPPAGDEQYF	TGTGCCAGCAGCCCCCCAGCCGGGGACGAGCAGTACTTC
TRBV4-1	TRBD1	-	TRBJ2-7	CASSQAWDRRYEQYF	TGCGCCAGCAGCCAAGCCTGGGACAGGCGCTACGAGCAGTACTTC
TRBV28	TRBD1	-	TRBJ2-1	CASRIQGWDEQFF	TGTGCCAGCAGAATACAGGGGTGGGATGAGCAGTTCTTC
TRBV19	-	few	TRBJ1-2	CASSRQGSYGYTF	TGTGCCAGTAGTCGGCAGGGCTCCTATGGCTACACCTTC
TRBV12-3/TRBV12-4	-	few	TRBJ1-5	CASSFNNQPQHF	TGTGCCAGCAGTTTTAACAATCAGCCCCAGCATTTT
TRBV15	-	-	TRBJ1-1	CATSRVPPGKNTEAFF	TGTGCCACCAGCAGAGTCCCCCCGGGAAAGAACACTGAAGCTTTCTTT
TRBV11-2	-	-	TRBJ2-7	CASRATGSSYEQYF	TGTGCCAGCAGGGCGACAGGTAGCTCCTACGAGCAGTACTTC
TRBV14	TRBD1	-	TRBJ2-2	CASSQGQGRYTGELFF	TGTGCCAGCAGCCAAGGACAGGGGAGGTACACCGGGGAGCTGTTTTTT
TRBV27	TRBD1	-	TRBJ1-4	CASSLSGTGGDKLFF	TGTGCCAGCAGTTTATCTGGGACAGGGGGCGACAAACTGTTTTTT
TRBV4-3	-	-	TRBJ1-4	CASSRLTGDGEKLFF	TGCGCCAGCAGCCGTTTGACGGGGGACGGTGAAAAACTGTTTTTT
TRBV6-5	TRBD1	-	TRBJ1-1	CASSFGQGYTEAFF	TGTGCCAGCAGTTTTGGACAGGGGTACACTGAAGCTTTCTTT
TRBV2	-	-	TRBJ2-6	CAREWGAGANVLTF	TGTGCCAGAGAGTGGGGGGCTGGGGCCAACGTCCTGACTTTC
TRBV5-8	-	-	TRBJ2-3	CASSLLVTRPDTQYF	TGTGCCAGCAGCTTGTTGGTAACGAGACCAGATACGCAGTATTTT
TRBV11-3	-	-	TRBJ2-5	CASSLGQVGAEQETQYF	TGTGCCAGCAGCCTTGGGCAGGTCGGGGCAGAACAAGAGACCCAGTACTTC
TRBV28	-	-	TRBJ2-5	CASTEIGTRETQYF	TGTGCCAGCACCGAAATTGGGACTCGGGAGACCCAGTACTTC
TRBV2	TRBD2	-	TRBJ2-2	CASRAGGLGTGELFF	TGTGCCAGCAGAGCGGGGGGGCTCGGGACCGGGGAGCTGTTTTTT
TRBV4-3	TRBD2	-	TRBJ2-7	CASSQETGTGGVEQYF	TGCGCCAGCAGCCAAGAAACAGGGACGGGAGGGGTCGAGCAGTACTTC
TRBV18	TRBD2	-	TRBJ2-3	CASSLGLAGGDTQYF	TGTGCCAGCTCCCTTGGACTAGCGGGAGGAGATACGCAGTATTTT
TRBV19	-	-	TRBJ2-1	CASSISRRNEQFF	TGTGCCAGTAGTATATCGCGGCGCAATGAGCAGTTCTTC